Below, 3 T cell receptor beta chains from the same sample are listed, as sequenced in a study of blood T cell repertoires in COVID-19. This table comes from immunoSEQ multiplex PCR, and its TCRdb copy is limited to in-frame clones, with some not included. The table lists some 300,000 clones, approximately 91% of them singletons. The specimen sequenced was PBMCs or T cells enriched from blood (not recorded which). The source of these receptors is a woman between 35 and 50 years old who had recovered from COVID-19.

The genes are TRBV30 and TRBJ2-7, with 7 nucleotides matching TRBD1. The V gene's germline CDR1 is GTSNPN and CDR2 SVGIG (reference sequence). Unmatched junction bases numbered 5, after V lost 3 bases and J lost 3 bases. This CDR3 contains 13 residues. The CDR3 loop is CAWRAGQVYEQYF. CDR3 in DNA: TGTGCCTGGAGAGCCGGACAGGTCTACGAGCAGTACTTC. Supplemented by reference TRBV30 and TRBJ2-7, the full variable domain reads SQTIHQWPATLVQPVGSPLSLECTVEGTSNPNLYWYRQAAGRGLQLLFYSVGIGQISSEVPQNLSASRPQDRQFILSSKKLLLSDSGFYLCAWRAGQVYEQYFGPGTRLTVT.

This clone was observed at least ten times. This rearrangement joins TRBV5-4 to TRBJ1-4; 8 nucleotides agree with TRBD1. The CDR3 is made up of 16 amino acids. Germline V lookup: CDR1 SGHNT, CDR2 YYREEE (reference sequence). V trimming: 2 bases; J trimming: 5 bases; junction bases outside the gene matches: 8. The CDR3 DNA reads TGTGCCAGCAGCTTCAGCACAGGGGGAATGAATGAAAAACTGTTTTTT. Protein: CASSFSTGGMNEKLFF.

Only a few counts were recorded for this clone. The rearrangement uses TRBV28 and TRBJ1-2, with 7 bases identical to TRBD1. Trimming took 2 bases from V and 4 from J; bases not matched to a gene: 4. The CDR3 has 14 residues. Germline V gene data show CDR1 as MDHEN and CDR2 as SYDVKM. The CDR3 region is CASSLVAGGYGYTF. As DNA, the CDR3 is TGTGCCAGCAGTTTAGTGGCAGGGGGCTATGGCTACACCTTC.